What follows is one T cell receptor beta chain and its context. The clone's antigen remains unknown. The input lacks base qualities; no much larger clone sits a single base away. Counted from cysteine to phenylalanine, this CDR3 has 15 amino acids. Only the CDR3 part of the read is kept: 45 bases, read in frame from the first base. CDR1 KGHSH and CDR2 LQKENI were looked up in the germline V gene. Trimming takes 6 bases off V and 4 bases off J; junction bases not matched to a gene: 8. Receptor amplification or capture employed the immunoSEQ multiplex PCR assay. For most patients, genomic DNA was isolated with the Qiagen DNeasy Blood and Tissue Kit and sent frozen to Adaptive Biotechnologies for TCR sequencing. For most patients, high-throughput TCR-beta CDR3 sequencing of genomic DNA was performed by Adaptive Biotechnologies. In the source study's methods: TCR sequencing data for 18 patients were retrieved from Adaptive's ImmunoSEQ software; a few other patients were processed with MiXCR and VDJtools. To correct CD4 versus CD8 sorting errors, sequences present in both subsets at a frequency ratio below 5:1 were removed. CDR3 nucleotide sequences shared by donor and recipient were removed because the origin of these sequences could not be assigned. Alloreactive clones required at least 2-fold expansion over unstimulated cells and minimum CFSE-low frequency of 0.002% (template counts) or 0.001% (read counts). Clones detected in sequenced pre-transplant spleen, lymph node, or MLR CFSE-low populations of the donor or recipient were defined as mappable. Cumulative frequency of alloreactive clones was calculated as a percentage of all sequences weighted by copy number. The source is immuneACCESS, and TCRdb retained only in-frame sequences with V and J called. Part of the clones is not carried over; for the studies checked, unresolved V genes explain less than half of this, and the remainder is unexplained. V, J and clone size are those of that table, while D and trimming were read from the DNA. The sample has about 120,000 clones on record, around nine tenths of them singletons. The ten biggest clones cover about 0.18% of the sample.

This sample stems from a study of graft-versus-host responses after intestinal transplantation (dated by TCRdb to the early 2020s). Study-level background: The transplants that recipients received were multivisceral, liver-intestinal, or isolated intestinal. Donor T cell macrochimerism was defined as a peak of at least 4% donor T cells among recipient peripheral blood mononuclear cells. The cohort enrolled about two dozen intestinal transplant recipients, one of whom was a retransplant, and 3 patients without pretransplant specimens were excluded. Rather than being sequenced by the commercial service, samples from a few later patients were sequenced in-house on an Illumina MiSeq and processed with MiXCR. Bulk TCR-beta CDR3 sequencing was used to track graft-versus-host and host-versus-graft alloreactive T cell clones in the graft, circulation and bone marrow after intestinal transplantation. Every recipient was given anti-thymocyte globulin induction, followed by around three years of maintenance tacrolimus and steroids. To identify alloreactive clones, pre-transplant mixed lymphocyte reaction products were sequenced and then compared with unstimulated pre-transplant donor and recipient T cells. What the research found in general, with its limitations: Patients with donor T cell macrochimerism had high GvH to HvG T cell clonal ratios in their allografts. Early after transplant, peak levels of circulating GvH clones were associated with declines in HvG clones. The conclusions were limited by the relatively low number and heterogeneity of the intestinal transplant patients. GvH clones were detected in recipient bone marrow, and some of these GvH clones were observed earlier in ileal mucosa or blood, consistent with an intestinal mucosal origin.

The meaning of the sample's time point label: cells obtained before transplantation from donor or recipient. CD3+CD4+ and CD3+CD8+ populations were FACS-sorted from unstimulated pre-transplant donor and recipient cells taken from spleen or lymph nodes. This TCR derives from a human donor who received an intestinal transplant. The source was unstimulated CD4+ T cells sorted from spleen or lymph node cells, collected before intestinal transplant. The rearranged chain carries TRBV18 and TRBJ2-1, with 8 bases in between that match TRBD2. Here is the DNA: TGTGCCAGCTCCCCCCGGACTAGCCCGTACAATGAGCAGTTCTTC. Its coded protein is CASSPRTSPYNEQFF. The full variable domain, completed from the reference TRBV18 and TRBJ2-1 proteins outside the CDR3, reads NAGVMQNPRHLVRRRGQEARLRCSPMKGHSHVYWYRQLPEEGLKFMVYLQKENIIDESGMPKERFSAEFPKEGPSILRIQQVVRGDSAAYFCASSPRTSPYNEQFFGPGTRLTVL.